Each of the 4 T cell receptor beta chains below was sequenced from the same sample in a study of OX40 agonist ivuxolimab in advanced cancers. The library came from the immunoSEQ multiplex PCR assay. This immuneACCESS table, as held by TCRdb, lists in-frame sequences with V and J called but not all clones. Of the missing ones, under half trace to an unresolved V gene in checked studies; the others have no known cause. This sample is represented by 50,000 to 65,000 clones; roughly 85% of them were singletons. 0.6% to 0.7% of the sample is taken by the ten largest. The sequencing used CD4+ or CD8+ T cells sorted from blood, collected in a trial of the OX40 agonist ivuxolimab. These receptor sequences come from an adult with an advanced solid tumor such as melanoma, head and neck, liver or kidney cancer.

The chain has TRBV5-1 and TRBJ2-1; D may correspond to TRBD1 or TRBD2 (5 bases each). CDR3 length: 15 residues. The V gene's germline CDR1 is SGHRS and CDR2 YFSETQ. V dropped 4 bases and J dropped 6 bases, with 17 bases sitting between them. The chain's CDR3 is CASSVYGARGNEQFF. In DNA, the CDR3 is TGCGCCAGCAGCGTGTACGGGGCGAGGGGCAATGAGCAGTTCTTC.

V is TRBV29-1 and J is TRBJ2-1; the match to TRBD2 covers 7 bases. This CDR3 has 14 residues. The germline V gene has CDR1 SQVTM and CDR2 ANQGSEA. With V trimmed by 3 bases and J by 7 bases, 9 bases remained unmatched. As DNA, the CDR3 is TGCAGCGTTGACCAGGGAGGGTGGGGAAATGAGCAGTTCTTC. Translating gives CSVDQGGWGNEQFF.

CDR3 DNA sequence: TGTGCCAGCAGACTATCGGGGGGATCCTATGGCTACACCTTC. Translation: CASRLSGGSYGYTF. V gene TRBV28 combines with J gene TRBJ1-2, with a weak D call TRBD1 (5 bases). The germline V gene encodes CDR1 MDHEN and CDR2 SYDVKM. Deletions cut 6 bases from V and 4 bases from J, with 15 bases between. The CDR3 runs to 14 residues.

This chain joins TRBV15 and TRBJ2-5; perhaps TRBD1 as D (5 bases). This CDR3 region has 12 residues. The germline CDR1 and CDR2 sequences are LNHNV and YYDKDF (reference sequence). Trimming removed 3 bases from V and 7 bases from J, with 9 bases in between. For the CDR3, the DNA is TGTGCCACCAGCAGGACAGATGGGACCCAGTACTTC. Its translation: CATSRTDGTQYF.